These 17 T cell receptor beta chains originate from one sample sequenced in a study of tumor and adjacent non-tumor tissue in lung cancer. RNA was extracted from bulk tissue without any cell sorting. Distant lung tissue was collected more than 3 cm away from the tumor edge. A modified ARM-PCR protocol with three rounds of nested PCR amplified TCRbeta. In TCRdb, the multiplex PCR reads were re-called with MiXCR into one record per CDR3 protein. This sample has about 67,000 distinct CDR3 sequences, with 75% to 85% found just once. What was sequenced was distant non-tumor lung tissue. The origin of the receptors is a man aged 60 to 69 with non-small cell lung cancer.

Points on this clonotype: At one end the junction does not follow the germline gene, possibly because of a read error. This chain uses TRBV14 with TRBJ2-1, with D unresolved. The germline V gene has CDR1 SGHDN and CDR2 FVKESK. This CDR3 has 15 residues. The CDR3 spells CASSHGVAWYNEQFF. CDR3 DNA sequence: TGTGCCAGTAGCCACGGAGTAGCTTGGTACAATGAGCAGTTCTTC.

In its sample, this clonotype was seen many times. CDR3 sequence reads: CASSLVLYNEQFF. DNA of the CDR3: TGTGCCAGCAGCTTGGTACTCTACAATGAGCAGTTCTTC. This chain joins TRBV5-5 and TRBJ2-1; D is ambiguous. The CDR3 is 13 residues long. The ends were cut back, 0 bases at V and 3 bases at J, with 4 bases in the middle. Germline CDR1 is SGHKS and CDR2 is YYEKEE (reference sequence).

Remarks on this clonotype: The CDR3 carries no conserved terminal phenylalanine or tryptophan, so it likely arises from a read error. No DNA is shown, since the ends of the CDR3 on it are uncertain; the CDR3 is the one TCRdb lists. The rearrangement links TRBV13 to TRBJ1-2. The V gene's germline CDR1 is PRHDT and CDR2 FYEKMQ (reference sequence). The CDR3 is 14 amino acids long, termini counted. Here the CDR3 reads CASSLGRWNYGYII.

As concerns this clonotype: This may be a read error, as it is one base from a much larger clone. The rearrangement links TRBV11-2 to TRBJ2-1; perhaps TRBD1 as D (5 bases). V was trimmed by 5 bases and J by 1 base, leaving 12 bases between them. CDR1 is SGHAT, CDR2 FQNNGV, per germline. CDR3 length: 15 residues. The CDR3: CASSDGAVSYNEQFF. The DNA for the CDR3 is TGTGCCAGCAGCGATGGGGCCGTTTCCTACAATGAGCAGTTCTTC. Full variable domain (rest looked up from reference TRBV11-2 and TRBJ2-1): EAGVAQSPRYKIIEKRQSVAFWCNPISGHATLYWYQQILGQGPKLLIQFQNNGVVDDSQLPKDRFSAERLKGVDSTLKIQPAKLEDSAVYLCASSDGAVSYNEQFFGPGTRLTVL.

This clonotype was seen a few times. At one boundary the junction diverges from the germline segment, which might be a read error. This sequence joins TRBV13 and TRBJ2-3; D possibly corresponds to TRBD1 (6 bases). The germline V gene encodes CDR1 PRHDT and CDR2 FYEKMQ (reference sequence). There are 15 residues in the CDR3. CDR3 protein: CASSLARQDTDTQYF. DNA for the CDR3: TGTGCCAGTAGCTTAGCCAGACAGGACACAGATACGCAGTATTTT.

This clonotype has more than one count but fewer than ten. This sequence may be a read error, since a much larger clone differs from it by one base. V and J are TRBV5-1 and TRBJ2-2; no clear D gene. The germline V gene has CDR1 SGHRS and CDR2 YFSETQ. Trimming shortened V by 7 bases and J by 3 bases, and 13 bases separated the two germline ends. CDR3 length: 14 amino acids. CDR3 nucleotide sequence: TGCGCCAGCCACTACGGCAGAGACACCGGGGAGCTGTTTTTT. As protein: CASHYGRDTGELFF.

In the case of this clonotype: Sequence at one end of the junction differs from germline and may be a read error. The gene calls are TRBV4-1 and TRBJ1-2; a weak D match, TRBD1 (6 bases). This CDR3 has 16 residues. Germline CDR1 and CDR2: MGHRA and YSYEKL. The CDR3 sequence: CASSQDRTAVNCGYIF. In DNA, the CDR3 is TGCGCCAGCAGCCAAGATCGGACAGCCGTTAACTGTGGCTACATCTTC.

The sample holds one count of this clonotype. Since the CDR3 does not end with the conserved phenylalanine or tryptophan, this likely comes from a read error. Because the CDR3's place on the DNA is in doubt, the DNA is left out and the CDR3 is given as listed by TCRdb. J is TRBJ2-5 and V is TRBV29-1; TRBD1 reflects the table's D call only, with no check against the DNA. The CDR3 is 13 amino acids long, termini counted. Germline-derived CDR1 and CDR2 are SQVTM and ANQGSEA. CDR3 sequence: CSVETGVQETHYL.

Of note for this clonotype: A read error is possible here, since a much larger clone lies one base away. The chain couples TRBV2 to TRBJ2-2; D is ambiguous. CDR1 is SNHLY and CDR2 is FYNNEI in the germline V gene. The CDR3 covers 13 residues. The V gene lost 10 bases and the J gene lost 1 base, with 10 bases spanning the gap. The CDR3 nucleotides are TGTGCCAACAGAACACTGAACACCGGGGAGCTGTTTTTT. It codes for CANRTLNTGELFF.

This clonotype has a single count. This may be a read error, as it is one base from a much larger clone. This chain uses TRBV5-1 with TRBJ2-7; TRBD1 is a possible D gene (5 bases). The CDR3 consists of 14 residues. Per germline, CDR1 SGHRS and CDR2 YFSETQ. The CDR3 DNA reads as TGCACCAGCAGCATCTCAGGGCCCTCCTACGAGCAGTACTTC. Translated, it gives CTSSISGPSYEQYF.

This clonotype was counted a single time. The CDR3 nucleotides read TGTGCCAGCAGTTACAAAATACGCGGGAGTTTCCCCCCTGAGCGATTCTTC. Translating it yields CASSYKIRGSFPPERFF. The chain is built from TRBV6-2 or TRBV6-3 and TRBJ2-1; 7 nucleotides agree with TRBD2. The germline V gene encodes CDR1 MNHEY and CDR2 SVGEGT. J gave up 16 bases and V 2 bases, and 23 bases lay outside the gene matches. This CDR3 is 17 amino acids long.

The chain uses TRBV7-9 and TRBJ1-3; possible D gene TRBD1, 5 bases. The germline V gene encodes CDR1 SEHNR and CDR2 FQNEAQ (reference sequence). This CDR3 has 15 amino acids. Trimming removed 8 bases at V and 7 bases at J, with 21 bases between. Here the CDR3 DNA reads TGTGCCAGCGGCCCGCAGTCCACAGGAGGTAACACCATATATTTT. Translating it yields CASGPQSTGGNTIYF.

The chain combines TRBV6-1 with TRBJ2-1, with 7 bases lining up with TRBD2. Trimming at V came to 7 bases and at J to 16 bases, leaving 22 bases not matched to a gene. CDR3 size: 15 residues. Germline values: CDR1 MNHNS, CDR2 SASEGT. The chain's CDR3 is CASNAGASGYNEPFF. As DNA, the CDR3 is TGTGCCAGCAACGCCGGGGCTAGCGGTTACAATGAGCCCTTCTTC.

The sample holds a few counts of this clonotype. Since the CDR3 does not end with the conserved phenylalanine or tryptophan, this likely comes from a read error. The chain is built from TRBV9 and TRBJ1-4; 8 positions match TRBD1. Germline values: CDR1 SGDLS, CDR2 YYNGEE. There are 14 residues in the CDR3. With 3 bases clipped from V and 7 bases from J, the junction kept 5 bases outside the gene matches. The CDR3 DNA reads TGTGCCAGCAGCGGGGGGGGACAGGTTGAAAAACTGTTTCTT. This codes for CASSGGGQVEKLFL.

This sequence joins TRBV2 and TRBJ2-7, with D maybe TRBD2 (6 bases). Trimming took off 7 bases at V and 3 bases at J, with 16 bases between the two ends. Germline V gives CDR1 SNHLY, CDR2 FYNNEI. This CDR3 has 14 amino acids. The CDR3 DNA sequence: TGTGCCAGCACCACCCGTCCTAGCGACTACGAGCAGTACTTC. This sequence encodes CASTTRPSDYEQYF.

V gene TRBV7-9 combines with J gene TRBJ1-2; D unresolved. The CDR3 runs 13 residues. V was trimmed by 2 bases and J by 10 bases, leaving 14 bases between them. CDR1 SEHNR and CDR2 FQNEAQ come from the germline V gene (reference sequence). The CDR3, as DNA: TGTGCCAGCAGCTTAAATGAGTGGGCCGTCTACACCTTC. This gives the protein CASSLNEWAVYTF.

Ten or more counts support this clonotype. V and J are TRBV5-4 and TRBJ1-1; D perhaps matches TRBD1 (5 bases). CDR1 and CDR2 from the germline V gene are SGHNT and YYREEE (reference sequence). Trimming stripped 1 base from V and 0 bases from J, with 10 bases between. The CDR3 spans 15 residues. CDR3 DNA sequence: TGTGCCAGCAGCTTGCAGGGATACATGAACACTGAAGCTTTCTTT. Translating it yields CASSLQGYMNTEAFF.